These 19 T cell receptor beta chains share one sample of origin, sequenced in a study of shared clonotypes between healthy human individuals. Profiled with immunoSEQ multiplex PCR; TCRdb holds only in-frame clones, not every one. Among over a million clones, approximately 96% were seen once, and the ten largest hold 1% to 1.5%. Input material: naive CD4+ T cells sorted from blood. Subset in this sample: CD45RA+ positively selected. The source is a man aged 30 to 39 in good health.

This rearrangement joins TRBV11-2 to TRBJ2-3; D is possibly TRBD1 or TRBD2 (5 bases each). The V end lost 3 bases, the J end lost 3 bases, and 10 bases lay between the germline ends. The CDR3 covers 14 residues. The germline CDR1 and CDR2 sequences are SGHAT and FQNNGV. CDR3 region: CASSLGTYTDTQYF. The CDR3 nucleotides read TGTGCCAGCAGCTTGGGGACCTATACAGATACGCAGTATTTT.

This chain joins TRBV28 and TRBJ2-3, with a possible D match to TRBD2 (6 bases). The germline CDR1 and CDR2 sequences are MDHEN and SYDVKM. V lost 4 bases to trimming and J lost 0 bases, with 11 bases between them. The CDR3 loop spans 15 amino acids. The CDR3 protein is CASSSVGTSTDTQYF. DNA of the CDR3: TGTGCCAGCAGTTCTGTAGGGACTAGCACAGATACGCAGTATTTT.

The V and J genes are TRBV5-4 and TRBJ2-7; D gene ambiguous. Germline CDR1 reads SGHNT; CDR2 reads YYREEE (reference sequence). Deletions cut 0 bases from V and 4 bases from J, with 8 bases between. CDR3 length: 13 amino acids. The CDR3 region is CASSLDALYEQYF. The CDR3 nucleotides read TGTGCCAGCAGCTTGGACGCCTTATACGAGCAGTACTTC.

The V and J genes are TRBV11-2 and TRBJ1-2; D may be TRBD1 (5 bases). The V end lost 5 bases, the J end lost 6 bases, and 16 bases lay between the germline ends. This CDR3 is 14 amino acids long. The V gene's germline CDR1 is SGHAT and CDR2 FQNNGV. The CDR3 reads CASSPTERGHGYTF. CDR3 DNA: TGTGCCAGCAGCCCTACGGAGAGGGGCCATGGCTACACCTTC.

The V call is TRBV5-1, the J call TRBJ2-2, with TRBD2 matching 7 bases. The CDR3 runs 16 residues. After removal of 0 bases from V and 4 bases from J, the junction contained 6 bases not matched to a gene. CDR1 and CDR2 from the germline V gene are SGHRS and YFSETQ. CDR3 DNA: TGCGCCAGCAGCTTGGTACCGGGGGAGGGCACCGGGGAGCTGTTTTTT. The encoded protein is CASSLVPGEGTGELFF.

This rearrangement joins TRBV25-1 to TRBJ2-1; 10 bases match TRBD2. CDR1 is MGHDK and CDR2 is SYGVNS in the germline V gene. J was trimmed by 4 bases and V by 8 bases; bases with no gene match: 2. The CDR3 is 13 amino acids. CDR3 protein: CASQLAGYNEQFF. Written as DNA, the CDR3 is TGTGCCAGCCAACTAGCGGGGTACAATGAGCAGTTCTTC.

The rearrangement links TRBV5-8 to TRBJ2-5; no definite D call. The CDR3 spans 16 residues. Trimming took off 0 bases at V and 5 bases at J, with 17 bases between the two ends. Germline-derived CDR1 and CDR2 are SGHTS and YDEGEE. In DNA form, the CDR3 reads TGTGCCAGCAGCTTGGCGGCCTCAACTCGTTTGGAGACCCAGTACTTC. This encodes CASSLAASTRLETQYF.

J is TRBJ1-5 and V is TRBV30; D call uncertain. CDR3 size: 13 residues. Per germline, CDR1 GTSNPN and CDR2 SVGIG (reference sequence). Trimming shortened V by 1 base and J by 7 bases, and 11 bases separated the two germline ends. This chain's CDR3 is CAWSEGIRQPQHF. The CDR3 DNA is TGTGCCTGGAGTGAAGGGATAAGGCAGCCCCAGCATTTT. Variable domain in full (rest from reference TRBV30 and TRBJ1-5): SQTIHQWPATLVQPVGSPLSLECTVEGTSNPNLYWYRQAAGRGLQLLFYSVGIGQISSEVPQNLSASRPQDRQFILSSKKLLLSDSGFYLCAWSEGIRQPQHFGDGTRLSIL.

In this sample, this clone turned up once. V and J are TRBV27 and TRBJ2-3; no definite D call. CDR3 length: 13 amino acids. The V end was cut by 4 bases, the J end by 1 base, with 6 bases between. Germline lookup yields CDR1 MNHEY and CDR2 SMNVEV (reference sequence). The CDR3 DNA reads TGTGCCAGCAGTTACGATGGCACAGATACGCAGTATTTT. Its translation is CASSYDGTDTQYF.

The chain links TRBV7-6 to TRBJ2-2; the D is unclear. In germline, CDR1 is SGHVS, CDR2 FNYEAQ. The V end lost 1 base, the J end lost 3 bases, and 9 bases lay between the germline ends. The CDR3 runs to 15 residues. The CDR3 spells CASSLVLTDTGELFF. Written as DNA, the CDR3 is TGTGCCAGCAGCTTAGTGCTCACCGACACCGGGGAGCTGTTTTTT.

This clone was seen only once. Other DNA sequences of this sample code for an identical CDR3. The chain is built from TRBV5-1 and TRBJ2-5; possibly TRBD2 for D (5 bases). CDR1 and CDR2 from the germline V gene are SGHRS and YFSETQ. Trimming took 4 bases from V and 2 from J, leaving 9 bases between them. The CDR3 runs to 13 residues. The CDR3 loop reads CASSIGVQETQYF. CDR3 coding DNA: TGCGCCAGCAGCATCGGGGTGCAAGAGACCCAGTACTTC.

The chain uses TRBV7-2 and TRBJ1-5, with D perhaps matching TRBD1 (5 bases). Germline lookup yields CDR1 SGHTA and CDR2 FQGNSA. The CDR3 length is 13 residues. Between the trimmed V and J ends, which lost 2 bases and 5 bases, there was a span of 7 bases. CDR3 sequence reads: CASSLTGDQPQHF. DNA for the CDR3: TGTGCCAGCAGCTTAACGGGGGATCAGCCCCAGCATTTT. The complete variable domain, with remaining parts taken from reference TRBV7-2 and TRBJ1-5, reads GAGVSQSPSNKVTEKGKDVELRCDPISGHTALYWYRQSLGQGLEFLIYFQGNSAPDKSGLPSDRFSAERTGGSVSTLTIQRTQQEDSAVYLCASSLTGDQPQHFGDGTRLSIL.

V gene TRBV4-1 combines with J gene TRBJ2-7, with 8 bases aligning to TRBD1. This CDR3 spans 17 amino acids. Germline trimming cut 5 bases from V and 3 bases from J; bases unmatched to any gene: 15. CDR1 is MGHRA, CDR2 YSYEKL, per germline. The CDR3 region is CASSLRQGSPYYYEQYF. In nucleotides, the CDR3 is TGCGCCAGCAGCTTACGACAGGGGTCCCCATACTACTACGAGCAGTACTTC.

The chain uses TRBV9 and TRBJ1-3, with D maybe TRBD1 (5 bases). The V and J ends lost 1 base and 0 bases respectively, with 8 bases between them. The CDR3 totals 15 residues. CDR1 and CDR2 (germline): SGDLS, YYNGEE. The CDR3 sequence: CASSVQGDSGNTIYF. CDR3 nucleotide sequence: TGTGCCAGCAGCGTACAGGGCGACTCTGGAAACACCATATATTTT. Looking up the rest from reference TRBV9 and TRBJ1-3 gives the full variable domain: DSGVTQTPKHLITATGQRVTLRCSPRSGDLSVYWYQQSLDQGLQFLIQYYNGEERAKGNILERFSAQQFPDLHSELNLSSLELGDSALYFCASSVQGDSGNTIYFGEGSWLTVV.

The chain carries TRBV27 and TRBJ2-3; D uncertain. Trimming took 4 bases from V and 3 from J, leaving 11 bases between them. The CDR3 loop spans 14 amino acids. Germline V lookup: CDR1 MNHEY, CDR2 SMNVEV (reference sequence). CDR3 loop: CASSSVSTTDTQYF. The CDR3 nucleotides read TGTGCCAGCAGTTCCGTATCGACTACAGATACGCAGTATTTT.

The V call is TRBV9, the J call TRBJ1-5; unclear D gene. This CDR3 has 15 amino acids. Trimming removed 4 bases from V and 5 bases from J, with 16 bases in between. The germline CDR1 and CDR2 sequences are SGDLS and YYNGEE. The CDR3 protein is CASSSSGLGHQPQHF. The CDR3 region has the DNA TGTGCCAGCAGCTCATCGGGTTTAGGACATCAGCCCCAGCATTTT.

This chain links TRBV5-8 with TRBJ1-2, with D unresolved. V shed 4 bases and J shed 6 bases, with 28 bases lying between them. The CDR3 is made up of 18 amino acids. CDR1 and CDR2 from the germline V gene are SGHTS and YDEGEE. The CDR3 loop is CASSVVLGIGPTKDGYTF. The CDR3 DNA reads TGTGCCAGCAGCGTTGTTTTGGGTATCGGTCCCACTAAGGATGGCTACACCTTC.

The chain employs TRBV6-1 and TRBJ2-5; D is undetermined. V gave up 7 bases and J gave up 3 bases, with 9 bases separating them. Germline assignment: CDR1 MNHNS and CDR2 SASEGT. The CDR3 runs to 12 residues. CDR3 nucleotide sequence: TGTGCCAGCACTAGGGCTGAAGAGACCCAGTACTTC. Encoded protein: CASTRAEETQYF.

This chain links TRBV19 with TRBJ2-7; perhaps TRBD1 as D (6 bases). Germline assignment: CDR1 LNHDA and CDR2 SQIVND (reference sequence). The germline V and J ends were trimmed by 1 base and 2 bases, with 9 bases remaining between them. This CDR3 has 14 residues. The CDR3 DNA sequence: TGTGCCAGTAGTATAGTACAGGGTCCCTACGAGCAGTACTTC. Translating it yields CASSIVQGPYEQYF. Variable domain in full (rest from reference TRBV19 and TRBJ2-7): DGGITQSPKYLFRKEGQNVTLSCEQNLNHDAMYWYRQDPGQGLRLIYYSQIVNDFQKGDIAEGYSVSREKKESFPLTVTSAQKNPTAFYLCASSIVQGPYEQYFGPGTRLTVT.